This TCR beta chain was captured in a study of T cell responses to AZD1222 COVID-19 vaccine (dated by TCRdb to the early 2020s). Describing the broader study: A total of about 230 trial participants underwent TCR sequencing, of whom approximately 210 received two doses of AZD1222 and about 26 received two doses of the MenACWY control vaccine. Trial participants were enrolled by age into subgroups of 18-55, 56-69 and 70-plus years, and around 140, 26 and 57 TCR-sequenced participants, respectively, were included in these subgroups.

The CDR3 regions of human TCRbeta chains were subjected to immunosequencing. In the original analysis: Repertoire TCRs were checked for matches against a reference library of SARS-CoV-2-specific TCRs that had been generated using the MIRA antigen-specificity platform. Breadth meant the fraction of unique TCRs that were SARS-CoV-2-associated, whereas depth meant the fraction of total T cells that were SARS-CoV-2-associated. Using the MIRA data, each spike-specific TCR was mapped to the spike region that the TCR reacts to and placed in a CD4 or CD8 class. Log10-transformed breadth and depth values were compared by one-way ANOVA with Sidak's multiple comparisons tests. The source is immuneACCESS, and TCRdb retained only in-frame sequences with V and J called. Part of the clones is not carried over; for the studies checked, unresolved V genes explain less than half of this, and the remainder is unexplained. Clone size and V and J calls were adopted from that table, with D and trimming inferred from the DNA. The sample table shows over 110,000 clones, and under 90% are seen once. The top ten clonotypes cover 1.5% to 2% of the sample.

The sample's time point, from its label and the paper: about 28 days (+/-7) after the second vaccine dose. AZD1222 recipients given second doses at about 4 weeks or at about 12 weeks were pooled, since spike-specific TCR depth and breadth were not found to differ between the two schedules. The vaccinee samples were drawn from two UK trials, COV001 and COV002, one of which was a single-blind randomized controlled phase 2/3 trial testing AZD1222 (ChAdOx1 nCoV-19) in healthy adults. For TCRbeta chain sequencing, PBMC samples were collected from trial participants at day 0 and at day 28 after the second dose. Trimming costs V 0 bases and J 4 bases, and their ends lie 6 bases apart. Including cysteine and phenylalanine, the CDR3 has 12 amino acids. CDR3 DNA is the only sequence kept; it has 36 bases, read in frame from the first base. CDR1 and CDR2 (GTSNPN, SVGIG) derive from the germline V gene (reference sequence).

Broad study findings and their caveats: A significant rise in spike-specific TCR breadth and depth was observed after two AZD1222 doses relative to day 0 and relative to MenACWY recipients. The vaccine-associated CD4 TCRs covered the entire spike protein, and the dominant responses fell in regions 160-218 and 743-854. Because no samples from the day 14 peak response were available, repertoires could be characterized only after the peak T cell response. Reportedly, almost half of the unique spike-specific TCRs recognized epitopes lying outside the regions that are mutated in the B.1.351 and B.1.1.7 variants. Conclusions about previously exposed vaccinees were limited because only 6 or 7 AZD1222 recipients were SARS-CoV-2 seropositive at baseline. In the small 56-69-year group, the increase in depth fell short of significance, most likely because of low power. Most participants were white British and females outnumbered males, and the authors suggested that clonal diversity may have been underestimated.

Details on this clone: Its antigen remains unidentified. Base qualities are not at hand, and no much larger clone is one base apart.

The sample consisted of peripheral blood, taken 28 days after the second AZD1222 dose. The chain uses TRBV30 and TRBJ1-1, with the D gene too uncertain to name. This TCR was sampled from an adult who received the AZD1222 COVID-19 vaccine. The DNA sequence follows: TGTGCCTGGAGTGTACGGCCCACTGAAGCTTTCTTT. Translated, it gives CAWSVRPTEAFF. Here the CDR3 is joined to the reference TRBV30 and TRBJ1-1 genes, and the full variable domain is: SQTIHQWPATLVQPVGSPLSLECTVEGTSNPNLYWYRQAAGRGLQLLFYSVGIGQISSEVPQNLSASRPQDRQFILSSKKLLLSDSGFYLCAWSVRPTEAFFGQGTRLTVV.